This T cell receptor (beta chain) originates from a study of neoadjuvant anti-PD-1 for oral cavity cancer. The CDR3 spans 15 residues. The germline gives CDR1 MNHEY, CDR2 SMNVEV (reference sequence). V lost 10 bases and J lost 5, with 20 bases in between. The assay was immunoSEQ multiplex PCR, and TCRdb's table has in-frame clones only and misses some. The data contain tens of thousands of clones, about 36% of them seen just once; the ten biggest clones take up more than 15%. Time point defined: after neoadjuvant nivolumab, at surgical resection. This specimen consisted of tumor tissue, obtained after nivolumab (anti-PD-1) treatment. The gene calls are TRBV27 and TRBJ2-2, with D perhaps matching TRBD1 (6 bases). The receptor comes from a person between 35 and 79 years old with oral cavity squamous cell carcinoma. The CDR3 nucleotides read TGTGCCACCTCTCGCTCCAGTACAGGGACCGGGGAGCTGTTTTTT. Its protein is CATSRSSTGTGELFF.